This TCR beta chain stems from a study of T cells in Graves' hyperthyroidism and ophthalmopathy. The trim removed 3 bases at V and 7 bases at J, leaving 4 bases unmatched. This CDR3 contains 15 residues. Germline V gene sequence: CDR1 SGHDN, CDR2 FVKESK. In its sample, this clonotype was seen a few times. It was RNA transcripts that yielded the amplified TCR beta CDR3 regions. The primer set for the first-round RT-PCR of the TCR CDR3 was HTBI. TCRdb re-analysed the multiplex PCR reads in MiXCR, keeping a single row per CDR3 protein. The sample consists of about 530,000 distinct CDR3 sequences, approximately 17% of them appearing once.

Material: blood. The sequence was collected from a woman younger than 35 with Graves' ophthalmopathy. The chain links TRBV14 to TRBJ2-1; 12 nucleotides align to TRBD2. CDR3 region: CASSQTSGGDNEQFF. CDR3 DNA sequence: TGTGCCAGCAGCCAGACTAGCGGGGGAGATAATGAGCAGTTCTTC.